This T cell receptor beta chain originates from a study of neoadjuvant anti-PD-1 for oral cavity cancer. Study-level information: Patients without progression got a fourth dose around day 43. Overall study results and limits: Each response group had just a few patients in TCR analyses. Pretreatment Treg/Th17 ratio correlated inversely with post-treatment tumor clonality.

Comments on this clone: The antigen is not known.

This CDR3 spans 14 amino acids. Trimming took 3 bases from V and 8 from J, leaving 16 bases between them. Germline V CDR1 and CDR2: KGHSH, LQKENI. Only in-frame clones appear in the TCRdb table, and some are missing; sequencing was by immunoSEQ multiplex PCR. This table has some 10,000 clones, 66% appearing once. Time point indicated: after neoadjuvant nivolumab, at surgical resection. PBMCs were not maintained or expanded in culture before analysis. The specimen comprised PBMCs, sampled after nivolumab (anti-PD-1) treatment. The receptor was isolated from a person aged 35 to 85 with oral cavity squamous cell carcinoma. The V and J genes are TRBV18 and TRBJ1-2; weak D call: TRBD1 (5 bases). CDR3 coding DNA: TGTGCCAGCTCACCTAGTGACAGCCCGGGGGGCTACACCTTC. It yields the protein CASSPSDSPGGYTF.